A selection of T cell receptor beta chains follows, all from one sample in a study of T cell responses to AZD1222 COVID-19 vaccine. Generated by immunoSEQ multiplex PCR, the TCRdb table keeps only in-frame clones and is missing some. Found here are roughly 160,000 clones, roughly nine tenths of them singletons; the top ten hold 1.5% to 2%. The sample consisted of peripheral blood, taken on day 0 of AZD1222 vaccination. Receptors originate from an adult in good health. The conserved cysteine and the conserved F or W are not part of the CDR3 here.

V gene	J gene	CDR3 protein
TRBV13	TRBJ1-1	ASSLGGREAF
TRBV18	TRBJ1-5	ASSPPLQPQH
TRBV7-9	TRBJ1-1	ASSLGMAEAF
TRBV14	TRBJ2-7	ASSQGLFGTGGYEQY
TRBV5-1	TRBJ1-4	ASRRQVNEKLF
TRBV11-2	TRBJ2-7	ASSERVYEQY
TRBV5-1	TRBJ2-7	ASSSNGDYEQY
TRBV19	TRBJ2-7	ASSGAGQFTEQY
TRBV4-1	TRBJ2-4	ASSQGGARDPKNIQY
TRBV3-1/TRBV3-2	TRBJ1-2	ASSPGTGNYGYT
TRBV27	TRBJ1-1	ASGFRITEAF
TRBV11-2	TRBJ1-4	ASSPRTGGVTEKLF
TRBV15	TRBJ2-7	ATSRDLWGQTYEQY
TRBV5-6	TRBJ1-6	ASRPREAYNSPLH
TRBV5-6	TRBJ2-1	ASSPRPDRGHNEQF
TRBV19	TRBJ1-1	ASSMRQVEAF
TRBV19	TRBJ1-2	ASRSEGNGYT
TRBV9	TRBJ1-4	ASSVTGASGMPNEKLF
TRBV7-9	TRBJ2-1	ASSLDYSEQF
TRBV18	TRBJ2-2	ASSLGQAGELF
TRBV27	TRBJ1-5	ASSVWVGDQPQH
TRBV7-8	TRBJ1-4	ASSLSGNNEKLF
TRBV5-1	TRBJ1-3	ASSLGLVPSGNTIY
TRBV21-1	TRBJ1-5	ASKNSINQPQH
TRBV2	TRBJ1-1	ASRPGQIGRTEAF
TRBV19	TRBJ1-1	ATLLGQGVSTEAF
TRBV19	TRBJ2-1	ASSTGKSSYNEQF
TRBV5-1	TRBJ1-1	ASSTETGRRNTEAF
TRBV7-9	TRBJ2-3	APGLGTSVTDTQY
TRBV27	TRBJ1-4	ASAETGVGGYEKLF
TRBV7-2	TRBJ1-5	ASSLRGDQPQH
TRBV2	TRBJ1-2	ATFTGTGSGYT
TRBV28	TRBJ2-5	ASSLMVGAGSGQETQY
TRBV29-1	TRBJ1-5	SVALGVDSNQPQH
TRBV6-1	TRBJ1-2	ASSEGGGDGYT
TRBV7-2	TRBJ2-3	ASSLSPPDTQY
TRBV29-1	TRBJ1-1	SVQPGGVNTEAF
TRBV7-3	TRBJ2-1	ASSLNSGPANEQF
TRBV19	TRBJ1-2	ASSTGTGRYGYT
TRBV5-5	TRBJ1-1	ASSLGQANTEAF
TRBV9	TRBJ2-7	ASSVSGTAGYEQY
TRBV24-1	TRBJ2-7	ATSDPRGPSYEQY
TRBV28	TRBJ1-6	ASSFSDRANSPLH
TRBV9	TRBJ2-5	ASSDVSGSWETQY
TRBV28	TRBJ1-4	ASSLWQGAEKLF
TRBV11-2	TRBJ2-7	ASSTQGTGDGQY
TRBV11-3	TRBJ2-7	ASSLASGMEQY
TRBV7-2	TRBJ1-2	ASSRGGVYNYGYT
TRBV28	TRBJ1-1	ASSLRFFEAF